This T cell receptor (beta chain) was sequenced during a study of T-cell reconstitution after alpha-beta-depleted transplantation in children (dated by TCRdb to 2016 to 2017). Looking at the study overall: Using TCR repertoire profiling, the study followed T-cell immune reconstitution in a quantitative way in children after TCRalphabeta/CD19-depleted allogeneic hematopoietic cell transplantation. Overall results and qualifications from the work: In some patients, the high TCRbeta diversity seen at day 60 was put down to recipient T cells and intrathymic progenitors that had survived conditioning. The frequencies of hyperexpanded clones fell over the following months, and after one year, T-cell counts and TCRbeta diversity were mostly attributed to newly produced T cells. Apparently early alphabetaT-cell count recovery about two months after transplant reportedly relied on only several hundred rapidly expanded clones derived from non-depleted graft cells.

Comment on this clonotype: This clone's antigen is unknown. Base qualities are not recorded, but no much larger clone differs from it by a single base.

Library method: PCR. TCRdb lists the instrument as Illumina HiSeq 2500. Molecular barcoding was employed in the preparation of TCR libraries, with unique molecular identifiers being used to normalize TCRbeta repertoire quantification. TCRdb passed the public sequencing reads through fastp at Q25 and MiXCR, retaining productive beta sequences. CDR3 protein sequences are deduplicated, and each keeps its most common genes and DNA. The sample has 480,000 or so distinct CDR3 sequences on record, under 12% of them singletons. Together, the top ten hold roughly 2% of the sample. Including the terminal cysteine and phenylalanine, the CDR3 comprises 14 residues. Kept here is only the CDR3 DNA, which spans 42 bases and is read in frame from base 1. V drops 0 bases and J drops 5 bases, leaving 11 bases in between. Taken from the germline V gene (reference sequence), the CDR1 and CDR2 loops are LGHDT and YNNKEL.

The intended sense of this specimen's treatment or condition label: allogeneic hematopoietic cell transplantation with graft depleted of TCRalphabeta T cells and CD19 B cells. The transplant recipients were children given TCRalphabeta/CD19-depleted allogeneic hematopoietic cell grafts. Sample: PBMCs, taken before TCRalphabeta/CD19-depleted stem cell transplant. The TCR originated in a child aged 2 to 10 with inherited bone marrow failure, due to receive a stem cell transplant. Recombination linked TRBV3-1 to TRBJ2-7; no confident D gene assignment can be made. At the DNA level, the sequence is TGTGCCAGCAGCCAAGATCGTCCTGCAAACGAGCAGTACTTC. Its protein is CASSQDRPANEQYF.